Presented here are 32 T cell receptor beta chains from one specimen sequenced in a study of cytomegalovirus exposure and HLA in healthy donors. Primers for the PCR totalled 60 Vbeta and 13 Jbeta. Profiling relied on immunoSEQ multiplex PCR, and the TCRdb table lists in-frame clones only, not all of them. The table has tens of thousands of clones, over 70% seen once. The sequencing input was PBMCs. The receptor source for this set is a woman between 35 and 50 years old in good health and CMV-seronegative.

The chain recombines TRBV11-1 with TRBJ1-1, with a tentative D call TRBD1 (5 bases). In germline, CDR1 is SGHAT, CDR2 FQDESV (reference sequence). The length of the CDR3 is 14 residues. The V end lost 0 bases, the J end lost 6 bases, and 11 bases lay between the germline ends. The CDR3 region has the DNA TGTGCCAGCAGCTTAGCGGCGGGACGCGCTGAAGCTTTCTTT. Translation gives CASSLAAGRAEAFF.

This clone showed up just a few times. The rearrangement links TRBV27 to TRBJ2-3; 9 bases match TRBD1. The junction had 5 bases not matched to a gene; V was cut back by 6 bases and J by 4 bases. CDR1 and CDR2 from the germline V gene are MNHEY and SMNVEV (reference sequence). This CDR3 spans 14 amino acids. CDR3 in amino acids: CASSLDRGSDTQYF. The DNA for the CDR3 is TGTGCCAGCAGCCTTGACAGGGGGTCAGATACGCAGTATTTT.

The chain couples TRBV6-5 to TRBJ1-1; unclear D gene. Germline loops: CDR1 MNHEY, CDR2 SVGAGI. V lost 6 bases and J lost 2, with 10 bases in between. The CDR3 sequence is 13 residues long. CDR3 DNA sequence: TGTGCCAGCAGGGTGACTGTTAACACTGAAGCTTTCTTT. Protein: CASRVTVNTEAFF.

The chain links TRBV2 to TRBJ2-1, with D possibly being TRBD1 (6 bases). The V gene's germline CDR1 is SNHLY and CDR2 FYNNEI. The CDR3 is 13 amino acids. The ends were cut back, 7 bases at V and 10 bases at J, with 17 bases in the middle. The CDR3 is CASKPGLDREQFF. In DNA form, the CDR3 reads TGTGCCAGCAAACCAGGACTCGACAGGGAGCAGTTCTTC.

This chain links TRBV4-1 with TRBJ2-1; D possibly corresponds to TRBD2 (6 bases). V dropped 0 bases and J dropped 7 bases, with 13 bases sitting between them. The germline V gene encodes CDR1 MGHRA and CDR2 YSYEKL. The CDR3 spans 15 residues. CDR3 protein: CASSQDEGGLNEQFF. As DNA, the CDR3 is TGCGCCAGCAGCCAAGATGAGGGAGGACTTAATGAGCAGTTCTTC.

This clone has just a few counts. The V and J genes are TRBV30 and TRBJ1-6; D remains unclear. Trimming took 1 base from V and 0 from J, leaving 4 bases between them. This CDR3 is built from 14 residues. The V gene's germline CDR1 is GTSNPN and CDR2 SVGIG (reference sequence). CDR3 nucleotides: TGTGCCTGGAGTGGCAGCTCCTATAATTCACCCCTCCACTTT. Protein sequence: CAWSGSSYNSPLHF.

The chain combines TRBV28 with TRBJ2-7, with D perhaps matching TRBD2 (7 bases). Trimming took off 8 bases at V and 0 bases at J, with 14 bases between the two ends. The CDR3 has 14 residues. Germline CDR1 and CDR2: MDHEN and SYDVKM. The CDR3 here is CASQRGGNSYEQYF. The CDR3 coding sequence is TGTGCCAGCCAAAGGGGGGGGAACTCCTACGAGCAGTACTTC.

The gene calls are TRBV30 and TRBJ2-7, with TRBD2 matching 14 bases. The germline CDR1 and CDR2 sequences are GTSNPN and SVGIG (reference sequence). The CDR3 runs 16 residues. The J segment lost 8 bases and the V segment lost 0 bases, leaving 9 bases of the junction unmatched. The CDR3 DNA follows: TGTGCCTGGAGTGTACCCAGGACTAGCGGGAGGCTAAAGCAGTACTTC. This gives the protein CAWSVPRTSGRLKQYF.

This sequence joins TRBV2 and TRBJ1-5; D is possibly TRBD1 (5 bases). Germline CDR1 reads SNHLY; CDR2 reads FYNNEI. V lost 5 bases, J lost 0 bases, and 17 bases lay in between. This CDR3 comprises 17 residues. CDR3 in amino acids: CASSRGTWDYSNQPQHF. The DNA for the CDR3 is TGTGCCAGCAGTCGGGGGACTTGGGATTATAGCAATCAGCCCCAGCATTTT. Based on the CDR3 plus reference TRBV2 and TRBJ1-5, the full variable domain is EPEVTQTPSHQVTQMGQEVILRCVPISNHLYFYWYRQILGQKVEFLVSFYNNEISEKSEIFDDQFSVERPDGSNFTLKIRSTKLEDSAMYFCASSRGTWDYSNQPQHFGDGTRLSIL.

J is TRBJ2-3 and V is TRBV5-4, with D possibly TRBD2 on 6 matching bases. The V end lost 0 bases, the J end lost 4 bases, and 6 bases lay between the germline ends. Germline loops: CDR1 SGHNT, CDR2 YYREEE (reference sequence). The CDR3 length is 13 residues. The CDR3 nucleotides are TGTGCCAGCAGCTTGGGGGAGGCAGATACGCAGTATTTT. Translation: CASSLGEADTQYF. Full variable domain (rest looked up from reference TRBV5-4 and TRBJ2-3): ETGVTQSPTHLIKTRGQQVTLRCSSQSGHNTVSWYQQALGQGPQFIFQYYREEENGRGNFPPRFSGLQFPNYSSELNVNALELDDSALYLCASSLGEADTQYFGPGTRLTVL.

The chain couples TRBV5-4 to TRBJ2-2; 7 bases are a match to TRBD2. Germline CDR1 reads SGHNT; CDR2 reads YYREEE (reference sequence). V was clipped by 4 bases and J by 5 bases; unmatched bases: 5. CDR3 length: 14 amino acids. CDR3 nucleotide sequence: TGTGCCAGCAGCCGGGGGAGGGAAACCGGGGAGCTGTTTTTT. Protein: CASSRGRETGELFF. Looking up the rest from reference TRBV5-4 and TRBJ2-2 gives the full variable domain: ETGVTQSPTHLIKTRGQQVTLRCSSQSGHNTVSWYQQALGQGPQFIFQYYREEENGRGNFPPRFSGLQFPNYSSELNVNALELDDSALYLCASSRGRETGELFFGEGSRLTVL.

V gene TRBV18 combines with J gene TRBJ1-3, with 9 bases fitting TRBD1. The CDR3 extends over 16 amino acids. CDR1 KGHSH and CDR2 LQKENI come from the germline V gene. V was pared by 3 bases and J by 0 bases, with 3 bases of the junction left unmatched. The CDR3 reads CASSPGQGNSGNTIYF. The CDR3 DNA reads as TGTGCCAGCTCACCGGGACAGGGAAACTCTGGAAACACCATATATTTT.

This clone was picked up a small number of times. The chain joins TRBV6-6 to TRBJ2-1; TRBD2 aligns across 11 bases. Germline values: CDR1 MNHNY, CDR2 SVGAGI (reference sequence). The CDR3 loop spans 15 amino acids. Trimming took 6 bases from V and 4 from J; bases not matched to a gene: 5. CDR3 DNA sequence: TGTGCCAGCAGGTACCCTAGCGGGGGGTACAATGAGCAGTTCTTC. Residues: CASRYPSGGYNEQFF.

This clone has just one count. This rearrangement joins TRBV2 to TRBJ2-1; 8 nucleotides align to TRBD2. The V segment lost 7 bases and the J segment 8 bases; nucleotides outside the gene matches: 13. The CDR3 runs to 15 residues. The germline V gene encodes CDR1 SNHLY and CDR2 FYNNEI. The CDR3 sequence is CASNWEPGLGDEQFF. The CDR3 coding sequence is TGTGCCAGCAATTGGGAACCGGGACTAGGGGATGAGCAGTTCTTC.

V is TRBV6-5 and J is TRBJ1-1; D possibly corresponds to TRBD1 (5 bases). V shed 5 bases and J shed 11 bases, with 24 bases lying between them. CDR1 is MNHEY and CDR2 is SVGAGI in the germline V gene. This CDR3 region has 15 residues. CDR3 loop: CASSPNTGTPSGAFF. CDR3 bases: TGTGCCAGCAGTCCCAACACGGGGACTCCGAGTGGGGCTTTCTTT.

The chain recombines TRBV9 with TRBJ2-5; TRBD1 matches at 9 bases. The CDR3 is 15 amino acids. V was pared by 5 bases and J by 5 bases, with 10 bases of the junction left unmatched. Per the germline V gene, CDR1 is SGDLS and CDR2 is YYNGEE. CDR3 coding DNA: TGTGCCAGCAGTTATCGGACAGGGGTCGGGGAGACCCAGTACTTC. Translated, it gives CASSYRTGVGETQYF.

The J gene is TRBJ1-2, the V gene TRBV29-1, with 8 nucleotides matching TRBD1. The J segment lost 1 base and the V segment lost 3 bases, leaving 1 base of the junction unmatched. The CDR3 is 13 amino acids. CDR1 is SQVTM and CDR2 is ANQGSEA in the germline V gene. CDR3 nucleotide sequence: TGCAGCGTTGATGACAGGGGTAACTATGGCTACACCTTC. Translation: CSVDDRGNYGYTF.

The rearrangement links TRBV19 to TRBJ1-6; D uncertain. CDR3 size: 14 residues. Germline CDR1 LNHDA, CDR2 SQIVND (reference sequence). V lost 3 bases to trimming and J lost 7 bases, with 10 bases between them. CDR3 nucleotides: TGTGCCAGTAGTATGGAGGTGTCGAATTCACCCCTCCACTTT. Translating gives CASSMEVSNSPLHF. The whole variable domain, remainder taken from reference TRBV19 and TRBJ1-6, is DGGITQSPKYLFRKEGQNVTLSCEQNLNHDAMYWYRQDPGQGLRLIYYSQIVNDFQKGDIAEGYSVSREKKESFPLTVTSAQKNPTAFYLCASSMEVSNSPLHFGNGTRLTVT.

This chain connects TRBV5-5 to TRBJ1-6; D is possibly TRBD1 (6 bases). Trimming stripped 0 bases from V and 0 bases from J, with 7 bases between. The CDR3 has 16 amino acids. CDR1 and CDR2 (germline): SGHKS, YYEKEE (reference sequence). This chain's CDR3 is CASSLGQDSYNSPLHF. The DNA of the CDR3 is TGTGCCAGCAGCTTGGGACAGGACTCCTATAATTCACCCCTCCACTTT. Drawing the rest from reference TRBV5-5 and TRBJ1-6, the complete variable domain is DAGVTQSPTHLIKTRGQQVTLRCSPISGHKSVSWYQQVLGQGPQFIFQYYEKEERGRGNFPDRFSARQFPNYSSELNVNALLLGDSALYLCASSLGQDSYNSPLHFGNGTRLTVT.

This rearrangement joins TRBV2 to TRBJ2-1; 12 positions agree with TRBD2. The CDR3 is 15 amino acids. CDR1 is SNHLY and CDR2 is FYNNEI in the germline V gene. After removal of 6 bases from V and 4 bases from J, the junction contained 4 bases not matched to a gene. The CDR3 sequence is CASSIGTSGYNEQFF. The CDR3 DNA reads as TGTGCCAGCAGCATCGGGACTAGCGGGTACAATGAGCAGTTCTTC.

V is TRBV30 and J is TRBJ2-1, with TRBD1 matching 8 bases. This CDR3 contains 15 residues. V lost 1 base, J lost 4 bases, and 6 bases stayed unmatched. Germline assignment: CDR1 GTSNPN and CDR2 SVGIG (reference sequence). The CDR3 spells CAWSGQQGEYNEQFF. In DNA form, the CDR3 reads TGTGCCTGGAGTGGACAACAGGGGGAATACAATGAGCAGTTCTTC. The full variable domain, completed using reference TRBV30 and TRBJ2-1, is SQTIHQWPATLVQPVGSPLSLECTVEGTSNPNLYWYRQAAGRGLQLLFYSVGIGQISSEVPQNLSASRPQDRQFILSSKKLLLSDSGFYLCAWSGQQGEYNEQFFGPGTRLTVL.

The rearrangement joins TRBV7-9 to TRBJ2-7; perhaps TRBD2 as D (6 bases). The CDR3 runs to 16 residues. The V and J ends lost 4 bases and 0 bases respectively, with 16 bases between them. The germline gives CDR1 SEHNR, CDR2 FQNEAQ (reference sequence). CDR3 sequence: CASSSGVGLSSYEQYF. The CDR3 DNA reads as TGTGCCAGCAGCTCAGGAGTGGGACTGAGCTCCTACGAGCAGTACTTC.

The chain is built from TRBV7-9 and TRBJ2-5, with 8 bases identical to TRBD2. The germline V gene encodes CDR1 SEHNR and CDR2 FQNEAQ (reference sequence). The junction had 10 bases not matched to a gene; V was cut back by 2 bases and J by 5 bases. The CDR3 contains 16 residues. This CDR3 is CASSLKSGSPWETQYF. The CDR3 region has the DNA TGTGCCAGCAGCTTAAAAAGCGGGAGCCCCTGGGAGACCCAGTACTTC. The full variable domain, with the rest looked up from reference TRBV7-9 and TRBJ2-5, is DTGVSQNPRHKITKRGQNVTFRCDPISEHNRLYWYRQTLGQGPEFLTYFQNEAQLEKSRLLSDRFSAERPKGSFSTLEIQRTEQGDSAMYLCASSLKSGSPWETQYFGPGTRLLVL.

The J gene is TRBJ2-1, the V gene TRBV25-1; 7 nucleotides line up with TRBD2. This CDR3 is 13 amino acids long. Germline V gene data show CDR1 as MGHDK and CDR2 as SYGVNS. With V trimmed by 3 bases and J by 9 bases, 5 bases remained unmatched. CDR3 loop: CASSDLGRGEQFF. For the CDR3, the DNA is TGTGCCAGCAGTGATCTGGGGAGGGGTGAGCAGTTCTTC. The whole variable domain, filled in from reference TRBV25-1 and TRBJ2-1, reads EADIYQTPRYLVIGTGKKITLECSQTMGHDKMYWYQQDPGMELHLIHYSYGVNSTEKGDLSSESTVSRIRTEHFPLTLESARPSHTSQYLCASSDLGRGEQFFGPGTRLTVL.

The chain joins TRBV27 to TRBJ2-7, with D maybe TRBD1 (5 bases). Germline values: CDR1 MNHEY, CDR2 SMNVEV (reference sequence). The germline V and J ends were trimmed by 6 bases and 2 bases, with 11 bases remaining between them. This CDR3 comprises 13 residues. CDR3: CASRPDKTYEQYF. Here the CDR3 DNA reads TGTGCCAGCAGACCGGACAAGACCTACGAGCAGTACTTC.

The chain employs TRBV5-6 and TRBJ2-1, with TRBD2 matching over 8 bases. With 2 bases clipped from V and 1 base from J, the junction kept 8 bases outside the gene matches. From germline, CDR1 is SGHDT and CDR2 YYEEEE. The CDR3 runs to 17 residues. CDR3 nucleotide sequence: TGTGCCAGCAGCTTAGTCCTAGCGGGTCCTTCCTACAATGAGCAGTTCTTC. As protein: CASSLVLAGPSYNEQFF.

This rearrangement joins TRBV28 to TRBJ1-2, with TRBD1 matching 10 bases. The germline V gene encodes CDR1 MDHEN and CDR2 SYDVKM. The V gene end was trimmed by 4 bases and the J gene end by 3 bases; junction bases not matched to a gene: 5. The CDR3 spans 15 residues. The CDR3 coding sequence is TGTGCCAGCAGTTCGACAGGGGGCGCTGACTATGGCTACACCTTC. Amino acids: CASSSTGGADYGYTF.

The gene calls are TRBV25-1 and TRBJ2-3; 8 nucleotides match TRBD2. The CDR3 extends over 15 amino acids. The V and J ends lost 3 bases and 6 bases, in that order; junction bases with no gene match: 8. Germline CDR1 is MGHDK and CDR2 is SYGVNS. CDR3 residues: CASSDWRGAGDTQYF. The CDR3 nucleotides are TGTGCCAGCAGTGATTGGCGGGGGGCGGGGGATACGCAGTATTTT.

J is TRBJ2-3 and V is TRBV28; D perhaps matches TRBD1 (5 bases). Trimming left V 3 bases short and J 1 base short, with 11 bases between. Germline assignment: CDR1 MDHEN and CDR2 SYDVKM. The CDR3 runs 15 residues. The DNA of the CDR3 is TGTGCCAGCAGTTTCGTAATCAGGGGCACAGATACGCAGTATTTT. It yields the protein CASSFVIRGTDTQYF.

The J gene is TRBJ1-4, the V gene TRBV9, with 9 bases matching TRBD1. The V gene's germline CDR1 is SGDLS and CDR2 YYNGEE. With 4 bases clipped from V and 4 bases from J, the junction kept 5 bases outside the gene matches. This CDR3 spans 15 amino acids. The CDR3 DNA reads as TGTGCCAGCAGCTTACGACAGGGGGATAATGAAAAACTGTTTTTT. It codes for CASSLRQGDNEKLFF.

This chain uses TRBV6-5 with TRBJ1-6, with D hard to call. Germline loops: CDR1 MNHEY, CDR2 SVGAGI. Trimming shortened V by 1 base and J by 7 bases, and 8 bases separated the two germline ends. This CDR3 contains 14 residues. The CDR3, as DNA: TGTGCCAGCAGTTACTGGGGAGAGAATTCACCCCTCCACTTT. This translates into CASSYWGENSPLHF.

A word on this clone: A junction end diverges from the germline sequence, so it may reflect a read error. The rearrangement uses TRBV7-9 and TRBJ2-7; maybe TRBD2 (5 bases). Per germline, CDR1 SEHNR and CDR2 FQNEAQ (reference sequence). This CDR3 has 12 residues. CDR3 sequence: CSSSLSGYEQYF. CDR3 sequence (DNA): TGTTCCAGCAGCTTAAGCGGCTACGAGCAGTACTTC.